This TCR beta chain appears in the sequencing data of a study of human T cells and chemical hapten exposure. Looking at the study overall: Across its approximately 25 weeks, the study gave patients weekly diphenylcyclopropenone doses to the scalp.

The time point was: pre-sensitization, week 0. The treatment was: therapeutic diphenylcyclopropenone sensitization with weekly scalp DPC. TCRdb re-called the RACE reads with MiXCR, one entry per CDR3 protein. The table has some 300,000 distinct CDR3 sequences, about 5.4% seen once. The CDR3 has 16 amino acids. V shed 5 bases, J shed 7 bases, and the junction held 10 bases outside the gene matches. Germline CDR1 LGHNA, CDR2 YSLEER. The chain uses TRBV4-3 and TRBJ2-2, with 10 bases fitting TRBD2. This clonotype was sampled from a woman aged 18-30 years with alopecia areata. Some clones in this sample may be carry-over from other donors' samples. The material was whole blood, obtained in connection with sensitization to the hapten diphenylcyclopropenone (DPC). The CDR3 is CASSNPLAGEGGELFF. The DNA of the CDR3 is TGCGCCAGCAGCAACCCTCTAGCGGGGGAAGGCGGGGAGCTGTTTTTT.